These T cell receptor beta chains were read from a single sample in a study of radiation and T cells in renal cell carcinoma. The method was immunoSEQ multiplex PCR; TCRdb's version includes in-frame clones alone and lacks a portion of them. The sample contains under 65,000 clones, around 72% of which appear only once. Sample: blood, taken from a patient whose treatment included radiotherapy and nephrectomy. The receptors were gathered from a man in his sixties with renal cell carcinoma. CDR3s include the opening cysteine and the closing phenylalanine or tryptophan. Each record gives: clone size, V gene, D gene, J gene, CDR3 length, CDR3 protein, CDR3 DNA. The D gene is left open where the match is weak. A clone size is listed for some rows: how often the clone was seen (once, few, many), or a class if it is expanded.

clone_size: many; v_call: TRBV7-9; d_call: .; j_call: TRBJ1-1; cdr3_length: 11; cdr3_aa: CASSQSWIAFF; cdr3_nt: TGTGCCAGCAGCCAAAGTTGGATAGCTTTCTTT
clone_size: .; v_call: TRBV7-8; d_call: TRBD2; j_call: TRBJ2-1; cdr3_length: 16; cdr3_aa: CASSLRIAGGLGEQFF; cdr3_nt: TGTGCCAGCAGCTTACGTATAGCGGGAGGGCTTGGTGAGCAGTTCTTC
clone_size: .; v_call: TRBV11-2; d_call: TRBD2; j_call: TRBJ2-2; cdr3_length: 20; cdr3_aa: CASSLDRWLAGPPGTGELFF; cdr3_nt: TGTGCCAGCAGCTTAGATCGGTGGCTAGCGGGTCCCCCGGGCACCGGGGAGCTGTTTTTT
clone_size: .; v_call: TRBV19; d_call: TRBD2; j_call: TRBJ2-3; cdr3_length: 16; cdr3_aa: CASSIGAGGPGDTQYF; cdr3_nt: TGTGCCAGTAGTATAGGAGCGGGGGGGCCGGGAGATACGCAGTATTTT
clone_size: .; v_call: TRBV29-1; d_call: .; j_call: TRBJ1-1; cdr3_length: 13; cdr3_aa: CSVGGVGDTEAFF; cdr3_nt: TGCAGCGTAGGGGGGGTTGGGGACACTGAAGCTTTCTTT
clone_size: few; v_call: TRBV28; d_call: .; j_call: TRBJ2-7; cdr3_length: 15; cdr3_aa: CASSPHGVGAYEQYF; cdr3_nt: TGTGCCAGCAGTCCCCATGGGGTAGGGGCCTACGAGCAGTACTTC
clone_size: .; v_call: TRBV30; d_call: TRBD2; j_call: TRBJ2-1; cdr3_length: 15; cdr3_aa: CAWSASGRKDNEQFF; cdr3_nt: TGTGCCTGGAGCGCAAGCGGGAGAAAGGACAATGAGCAGTTCTTC
clone_size: .; v_call: TRBV7-8; d_call: .; j_call: TRBJ2-3; cdr3_length: 15; cdr3_aa: CASSLTPTVGDTQYF; cdr3_nt: TGTGCCAGCAGCCTGACTCCCACGGTAGGAGATACGCAGTATTTT
clone_size: few; v_call: TRBV5-1; d_call: TRBD1; j_call: TRBJ1-5; cdr3_length: 16; cdr3_aa: CASSLEGGGGNQPQHF; cdr3_nt: TGCGCCAGCAGCTTGGAAGGAGGGGGCGGCAATCAGCCCCAGCATTTT
clone_size: .; v_call: TRBV25-1; d_call: .; j_call: TRBJ1-6; cdr3_length: 17; cdr3_aa: CASSEFKGGNYNSPLHF; cdr3_nt: TGTGCCAGCAGTGAATTCAAGGGGGGAAACTATAATTCACCCCTCCACTTT
clone_size: .; v_call: TRBV7-9; d_call: .; j_call: TRBJ1-2; cdr3_length: 19; cdr3_aa: CASRSNLGQAVGEDYGYTF; cdr3_nt: TGTGCCAGCAGGTCGAACCTAGGGCAGGCGGTGGGAGAGGACTATGGCTACACCTTC
clone_size: .; v_call: TRBV5-6; d_call: .; j_call: TRBJ1-3; cdr3_length: 15; cdr3_aa: CASSLARLSGNTIYF; cdr3_nt: TGTGCCAGCAGCTTGGCCAGGCTCTCTGGAAACACCATATATTTT
clone_size: .; v_call: TRBV7-8; d_call: .; j_call: TRBJ2-1; cdr3_length: 15; cdr3_aa: CASSFGRTYGDEQFF; cdr3_nt: TGTGCCAGCAGCTTCGGACGGACATACGGCGATGAGCAGTTCTTC
clone_size: .; v_call: TRBV9; d_call: .; j_call: TRBJ2-6; cdr3_length: 16; cdr3_aa: CASSAKLASGANVLTF; cdr3_nt: TGTGCCAGCAGCGCCAAATTAGCTTCTGGGGCCAACGTCCTGACTTTC
clone_size: once; v_call: TRBV19; d_call: .; j_call: TRBJ1-2; cdr3_length: 16; cdr3_aa: CASTPEGFRVLDGYTF; cdr3_nt: TGTGCCAGTACCCCCGAAGGGTTTAGGGTCCTAGATGGCTACACCTTC
clone_size: .; v_call: TRBV27; d_call: TRBD2; j_call: TRBJ2-4; cdr3_length: 17; cdr3_aa: CASSSSSGDFAKNIQYF; cdr3_nt: TGTGCCAGCAGTTCATCTAGCGGGGACTTCGCCAAAAACATTCAGTACTTC
clone_size: .; v_call: TRBV6-1; d_call: .; j_call: TRBJ2-3; cdr3_length: 15; cdr3_aa: CASSEYRQFTDTQYF; cdr3_nt: TGTGCCAGCAGTGAATATCGACAGTTTACAGATACGCAGTATTTT
clone_size: .; v_call: TRBV5-6; d_call: .; j_call: TRBJ2-6; cdr3_length: 17; cdr3_aa: CASSPVSGVTGANVLTF; cdr3_nt: TGTGCCAGCAGCCCAGTTTCGGGTGTGACTGGGGCCAACGTCCTGACTTTC
clone_size: few; v_call: TRBV5-1; d_call: TRBD1; j_call: TRBJ1-1; cdr3_length: 16; cdr3_aa: CASSSRPGGDSSEAFF; cdr3_nt: TGCGCCAGCAGCTCAAGACCAGGGGGGGATTCTTCTGAAGCTTTCTTT
clone_size: .; v_call: TRBV19; d_call: .; j_call: TRBJ1-1; cdr3_length: 12; cdr3_aa: CASSLHVTEAFF; cdr3_nt: TGTGCCAGTAGTTTACATGTCACTGAAGCTTTCTTT
clone_size: few; v_call: TRBV2; d_call: .; j_call: TRBJ1-1; cdr3_length: 13; cdr3_aa: CASSEVARTEAFF; cdr3_nt: TGTGCCAGCAGTGAAGTGGCGAGAACTGAAGCTTTCTTT
clone_size: .; v_call: TRBV11-1; d_call: .; j_call: TRBJ2-3; cdr3_length: 16; cdr3_aa: CASSLRQKGLGDTQYF; cdr3_nt: TGTGCCAGCAGCTTAAGACAGAAGGGTTTGGGAGATACGCAGTATTTT
clone_size: .; v_call: TRBV30; d_call: TRBD2; j_call: TRBJ2-5; cdr3_length: 15; cdr3_aa: CAWSRGSGAQETQYF; cdr3_nt: TGTGCCTGGAGTCGGGGTAGCGGGGCCCAAGAGACCCAGTACTTC
clone_size: .; v_call: TRBV7-6; d_call: TRBD1; j_call: TRBJ2-7; cdr3_length: 15; cdr3_aa: CASSSGQGAPYEQYF; cdr3_nt: TGTGCCAGCAGCAGCGGACAGGGGGCCCCCTACGAGCAGTACTTC
clone_size: .; v_call: TRBV29-1; d_call: .; j_call: TRBJ1-2; cdr3_length: 12; cdr3_aa: CSVARQDYGYTF; cdr3_nt: TGCAGCGTTGCGCGGCAGGACTATGGCTACACCTTC
clone_size: .; v_call: TRBV5-1; d_call: .; j_call: TRBJ2-3; cdr3_length: 15; cdr3_aa: CASSLQGMGTDTQYF; cdr3_nt: TGCGCCAGCAGCTTGCAGGGTATGGGCACAGATACGCAGTATTTT
clone_size: once; v_call: TRBV4-1; d_call: TRBD1; j_call: TRBJ1-2; cdr3_length: 15; cdr3_aa: CASSPDRGAFYGYTF; cdr3_nt: TGCGCCAGCAGCCCGGACAGGGGAGCTTTCTATGGCTACACCTTC